Below, 20 T cell receptor beta chains from the same sample are listed, as sequenced in a study of T cell repertoires in cytomegalovirus infection. TCRdb re-analysed the reads in MiXCR, keeping a single row per CDR3 protein. This sample has approximately 910,000 distinct CDR3 sequences, with roughly a third found just once. No cognate antigen is known for these TCRs. The sample consisted of cultured CD8+ T cells from PBMCs, taken from culture after CMV antigen stimulation. These receptors originate from a human donor in good health (CMV status not recorded). Some clones in this sample may be carry-over from other donors' samples.

This sequence joins TRBV4-1 and TRBJ1-1; D not certain. Germline lookup yields CDR1 MGHRA and CDR2 YSYEKL. The ends were cut back, 0 bases at V and 0 bases at J, with 8 bases in the middle. The CDR3 length is 15 residues. CDR3 sequence (DNA): TGCGCCAGCAGCCAAGATCCACAATTGAACACTGAAGCTTTCTTT. It codes for CASSQDPQLNTEAFF.

Ten or more counts support this clonotype. The germline gene is not matched at one end of the junction; a read error may be the cause. The chain recombines TRBV7-6 with TRBJ2-5, with D possibly being TRBD1 (5 bases). This CDR3 contains 11 residues. Germline values: CDR1 SGHVS, CDR2 FNYEAQ. The CDR3 DNA follows: TGTGCCAGCAGCTTAGCGGGGCTCGTTCGCTTC. Its protein is CASSLAGLVRF.

The chain recombines TRBV6-5 with TRBJ1-1; TRBD1 matches at 11 bases. V was pared by 2 bases and J by 7 bases, with 3 bases of the junction left unmatched. The CDR3 length is 14 residues. Germline V gives CDR1 MNHEY, CDR2 SVGAGI. CDR3 DNA: TGTGCCAGCAGTTACGAGGGACAGGGGGTTGAAGCTTTCTTT. Translation gives CASSYEGQGVEAFF.

This clonotype was seen once. The chain carries TRBV20-1 and TRBJ1-5; D is perhaps TRBD1 (5 bases). Between the trimmed V and J ends, which lost 2 bases and 1 base, there was a span of 9 bases. CDR1 and CDR2 from the germline V gene are DFQATT and SNEGSKA (reference sequence). The CDR3 consists of 14 residues. CDR3 amino acids: CSARPQGSNQPQHF. The CDR3 DNA reads as TGCAGTGCTAGACCTCAGGGCAGCAATCAGCCCCAGCATTTT.

The chain links TRBV6-6 to TRBJ1-2; D may be TRBD1 (6 bases). Per germline, CDR1 MNHNY and CDR2 SVGAGI (reference sequence). Trimming took off 0 bases at V and 4 bases at J, with 15 bases between the two ends. The CDR3 covers 16 residues. The CDR3 nucleotides read TGTGCCAGCAGTTACTCGGAGGGACATGGCGGCTATGGCTACACCTTC. As protein: CASSYSEGHGGYGYTF.

The V call is TRBV7-9, the J call TRBJ1-4; tentatively, D is TRBD1 (5 bases). Germline lookup yields CDR1 SEHNR and CDR2 FQNEAQ (reference sequence). Trimming removed 4 bases from V and 6 bases from J, with 12 bases in between. CDR3 length equals 14 residues. CDR3 nucleotide sequence: TGTGCCAGCAGCTCACGGGGGTACGATGAAAAACTGTTTTTT. Its protein is CASSSRGYDEKLFF.

The chain couples TRBV5-4 to TRBJ1-3, with D possibly matching TRBD1 (5 bases). V dropped 4 bases and J dropped 0 bases, with 11 bases sitting between them. The CDR3 is 15 residues long. In germline, CDR1 is SGHNT, CDR2 YYREEE (reference sequence). The CDR3: CASSAEGTSGNTIYF. The DNA of the CDR3 is TGTGCCAGCAGCGCCGAGGGGACCTCTGGAAACACCATATATTTT.

There are a few counts of this clonotype. This rearrangement joins TRBV19 to TRBJ1-1, with D possibly matching TRBD1 (6 bases). Germline-derived CDR1 and CDR2 are LNHDA and SQIVND (reference sequence). The ends were cut back, 5 bases at V and 7 bases at J, with 29 bases in the middle. The CDR3 runs to 18 residues. In DNA, the CDR3 is TGTGCCAGTAGTCTTCCACACCCCGGGCCAGGGGAAAAGCATGAAGCTTTCTTT. Translation: CASSLPHPGPGEKHEAFF.

This chain uses TRBV12-3 or TRBV12-4 with TRBJ2-6; maybe TRBD1 (5 bases). This CDR3 comprises 16 residues. With 5 bases removed from V and 2 bases from J, the gap between germline ends came to 13 bases. The CDR3 sequence is CASSTQPGTGANVLTF. CDR3 coding DNA: TGTGCCAGCAGTACCCAACCAGGGACTGGGGCCAACGTCCTGACTTTC.

This clonotype has a single count. A junction boundary mismatches the germline segment, possibly from a read error. The V and J genes are TRBV19 and TRBJ1-5, with TRBD1 identical over 7 bases. The germline V gene has CDR1 LNHDA and CDR2 SQIVND (reference sequence). The CDR3 length is 17 residues. This CDR3 is CVSSIEPDRPTNQPQHF. The CDR3 DNA reads TGTGTCAGTAGTATAGAACCGGACAGGCCTACCAATCAGCCCCAGCATTTT.

Concerning this clonotype: In this CDR3 the conserved last residue, phenylalanine or tryptophan, is missing, so a read error is likely. V and J are TRBV6-6 and TRBJ1-1; D gene ambiguous. Germline assignment: CDR1 MNHNY and CDR2 SVGAGI (reference sequence). The V and J ends lost 6 bases and 2 bases respectively, with 10 bases between them. The CDR3 consists of 13 residues. As DNA, the CDR3 is TGTGCCAGCAGGCCAGGCGTCAACACTGAAGCTTTCCTT. Residues: CASRPGVNTEAFL.

This clonotype was seen repeatedly, ten times or more. This rearrangement joins TRBV7-6 to TRBJ1-1, with unresolved D. Per germline, CDR1 SGHVS and CDR2 FNYEAQ. V lost 4 bases, J lost 0 bases, and 12 bases lay in between. The CDR3 loop spans 15 amino acids. The CDR3 spells CASSSAGELNTEAFF. The DNA of the CDR3 is TGTGCCAGCAGCTCCGCCGGGGAGTTGAACACTGAAGCTTTCTTT.

In DNA form, the CDR3 reads TGTGCCAGCAGTTCCCCGAAGGACAGGTTCGAAGCTTTCTTT. Translation gives CASSSPKDRFEAFF. The rearrangement links TRBV6-8 to TRBJ1-1; 7 bases agree with TRBD1. The CDR3 is 14 residues long. The trim removed 4 bases at V and 8 bases at J, leaving 10 bases unmatched. The germline CDR1 and CDR2 sequences are MNHGY and SAAAGT.

This rearrangement joins TRBV6-2 or TRBV6-3 to TRBJ1-1; 8 bases align to TRBD1. V gave up 4 bases and J gave up 4 bases; unmatched junction bases: 8. This CDR3 has 15 amino acids. CDR1 is MNHEY, CDR2 SVGEGT, per germline. The CDR3: CASSSPLQGVTEAFF. CDR3 nucleotides: TGTGCCAGCAGTTCGCCCCTACAGGGGGTCACTGAAGCTTTCTTT.

The chain uses TRBV6-1 and TRBJ2-5; the match to TRBD2 covers 12 bases. J lost 2 bases, V lost 1 base, and 2 bases had no gene match. Germline values: CDR1 MNHNS, CDR2 SASEGT. CDR3 length: 16 amino acids. CDR3 sequence: CASSEGGLAGQETQYF. As DNA, the CDR3 is TGTGCCAGCAGTGAAGGAGGACTAGCGGGGCAAGAGACCCAGTACTTC.

The rearrangement links TRBV19 to TRBJ2-2; 8 bases fit TRBD1. V gave up 0 bases and J gave up 6 bases; unmatched junction bases: 6. The CDR3 spans 16 residues. Germline CDR1 LNHDA, CDR2 SQIVND (reference sequence). CDR3 region: CASSIEWTGLSGELFF. For the CDR3, the DNA is TGTGCCAGTAGTATAGAATGGACAGGGTTGTCCGGGGAGCTGTTTTTT. The full variable domain, its missing parts supplied by reference TRBV19 and TRBJ2-2, is DGGITQSPKYLFRKEGQNVTLSCEQNLNHDAMYWYRQDPGQGLRLIYYSQIVNDFQKGDIAEGYSVSREKKESFPLTVTSAQKNPTAFYLCASSIEWTGLSGELFFGEGSRLTVL.

The count of this clonotype is one. The CDR3 sequence is CASSLGVLEADTQYF. The CDR3 nucleotides read TGTGCCAGCAGCTTAGGGGTACTAGAGGCAGATACGCAGTATTTT. The V and J genes are TRBV7-9 and TRBJ2-3; D may be TRBD2 (5 bases). CDR3 length: 15 residues. V lost 1 base and J 4 bases, leaving 12 bases between the germline ends. Germline V gene sequence: CDR1 SEHNR, CDR2 FQNEAQ (reference sequence).

The chain is built from TRBV24-1 and TRBJ2-5; weak D call: TRBD2 (5 bases). This CDR3 has 15 residues. The germline V gene has CDR1 KGHDR and CDR2 SFDVKD. The ends were cut back, 4 bases at V and 5 bases at J, with 16 bases in the middle. The DNA of the CDR3 is TGTGCCACCAGTGACTCCCGGAGGAACGGGGAGACCCAGTACTTC. This sequence encodes CATSDSRRNGETQYF.

V usage is TRBV7-9 and J usage is TRBJ1-1; 9 bases match TRBD1. Germline lookup yields CDR1 SEHNR and CDR2 FQNEAQ (reference sequence). V shed 5 bases, J shed 6 bases, and the junction held 10 bases outside the gene matches. The CDR3 is made up of 15 amino acids. CDR3 sequence: CASSTTGQGNPEAFF. The CDR3 DNA reads as TGTGCCAGCAGCACTACAGGACAGGGGAATCCTGAAGCTTTCTTT.

This chain joins TRBV28 and TRBJ2-1, with D hard to call. Germline CDR1 is MDHEN and CDR2 is SYDVKM. V was cut by 2 bases and J by 8 bases, with 13 bases left in between. The CDR3 loop spans 14 amino acids. CDR3 sequence reads: CASSLTGPLDEQFF. In nucleotides, the CDR3 is TGTGCCAGCAGTTTAACCGGACCCCTTGATGAGCAGTTCTTC.